Listed below are T cell receptor beta chains from one sample, sequenced in a study of radiotherapy plus CTLA-4 blockade in lung cancer. The protocol was immunoSEQ multiplex PCR, while the TCRdb copy is restricted to in-frame clones and leaves out a portion. The data show over 70,000 clones, approximately 86% seen once. Sequencing used peripheral blood, obtained from a patient treated with radiotherapy plus ipilimumab. Source of these receptors: a human donor with non-small cell lung cancer who had a partial response to radiotherapy plus ipilimumab. Both conserved end residues are part of each CDR3. A D gene is named only where the DNA matches it firmly. The size of a clone is reported for some rows only, either as once, few or many, or as a class for expanded clones.

d_call	clone_size	j_call	v_call	cdr3_nt	cdr3_aa
TRBD1	.	TRBJ1-1	TRBV18	TGTGCCAGCTCAAAAACGCCGGGACAGACCACTGAAGCTTTCTTT	CASSKTPGQTTEAFF
.	.	TRBJ2-5	TRBV7-2	TGTGCCAGCAGCTTAATCCCGGAGACCCAGTACTTC	CASSLIPETQYF
.	.	TRBJ1-6	TRBV2	TGTGCCAGCAGTGACGGGAATTCACCCCTCCACTTT	CASSDGNSPLHF
.	.	TRBJ2-1	TRBV7-3	TGTGCCAGCAGCTTAATGTCGGGAGTAGGCTACAATGAGCAGTTCTTC	CASSLMSGVGYNEQFF
.	.	TRBJ2-3	TRBV2	TGTGCCAGCAGTATGAGACTAGGCACAGATACGCAGTATTTT	CASSMRLGTDTQYF
.	.	TRBJ2-1	TRBV5-6	TGTGCCAGCAGCTTGGCTACTCAGAGAGGCAATGAGCAGTTCTTC	CASSLATQRGNEQFF
TRBD1	.	TRBJ1-2	TRBV30	TGTGCCTGGAGTAACAGCCGGACAGGGGGATCATCCTACTATGGCTACACCTTC	CAWSNSRTGGSSYYGYTF
TRBD2	.	TRBJ2-1	TRBV29-1	TGCAGCGTTGAAGGCGGGAGACGTAATGAGCAGTTCTTC	CSVEGGRRNEQFF
.	.	TRBJ1-5	TRBV7-9	TGTGCCAGCAGCTTAGCGTTGGGCGGCAGCGGAGAGCCCCAGCATTTT	CASSLALGGSGEPQHF
.	.	TRBJ1-2	TRBV6-5	TGTGCCAGCAGTAGAACTGGGGGGGGCTACACCTTC	CASSRTGGGYTF
TRBD1	.	TRBJ1-5	TRBV9	TGTGCCAGCAGCGGTGGACAGGGGGCTTATCAGCCCCAGCATTTT	CASSGGQGAYQPQHF
.	.	TRBJ2-1	TRBV7-2	TGTGCCGGCAGAGCGCCCGGCCTCAATGAGCAGTTCTTC	CAGRAPGLNEQFF
.	.	TRBJ2-1	TRBV19	TGTGCCAGTAGTATACCCAGGGGTCCCTCCTACAATGAGCAGTTCTTC	CASSIPRGPSYNEQFF
TRBD1	.	TRBJ2-4	TRBV28	TGTGCCAGCAGTTTAGTAGGACAGGACACAAAAAACATTCAGTACTTC	CASSLVGQDTKNIQYF
.	once	TRBJ1-4	TRBV19	TGTGCCAGTACCCACAGGGCAACTAATGAAAAACTGTTTTTT	CASTHRATNEKLFF
TRBD2	.	TRBJ2-1	TRBV7-7	TGTGCTAGCAGCTTAGCGGGAGGGGAGCAGTTCTTC	CASSLAGGEQFF
.	.	TRBJ2-2	TRBV7-6	TGTGCCAGCAGCCAAATCCTAGGAGGGACCGGGGAGCTGTTTTTT	CASSQILGGTGELFF